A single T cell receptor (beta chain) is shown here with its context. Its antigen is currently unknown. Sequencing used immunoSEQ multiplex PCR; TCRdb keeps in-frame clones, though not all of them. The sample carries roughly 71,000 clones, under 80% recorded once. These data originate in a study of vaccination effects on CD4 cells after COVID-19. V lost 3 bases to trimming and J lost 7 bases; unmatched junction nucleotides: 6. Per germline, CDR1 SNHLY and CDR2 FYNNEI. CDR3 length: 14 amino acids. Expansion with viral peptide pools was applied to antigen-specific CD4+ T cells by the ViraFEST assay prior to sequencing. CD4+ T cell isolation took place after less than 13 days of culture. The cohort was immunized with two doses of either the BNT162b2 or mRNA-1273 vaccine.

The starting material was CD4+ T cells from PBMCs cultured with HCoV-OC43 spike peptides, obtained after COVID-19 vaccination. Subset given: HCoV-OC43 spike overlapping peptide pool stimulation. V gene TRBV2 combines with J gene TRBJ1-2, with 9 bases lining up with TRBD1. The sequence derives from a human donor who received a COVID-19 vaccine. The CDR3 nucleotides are TGTGCCAGCAGTGATCTCGGGACAGGGAGTGGCTACACCTTC. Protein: CASSDLGTGSGYTF.